This entry lists 27 T cell receptor beta chains sequenced from one sample in a study of PD-1 blockade in classical Hodgkin lymphoma. As for time point: newly diagnosed, previously untreated cHL patient sample. It was by magnetic negative selection that CD4+ T cells were purified from thawed PBMCs. Data came from immunoSEQ multiplex PCR; TCRdb stores just in-frame clones and leaves some out. This table holds about 23,000 clones, roughly nine tenths found once. The sequencing sample was made of CD4+ T cells from blood. Receptors originate from a human donor with classical Hodgkin lymphoma.

The rearrangement joins TRBV5-1 to TRBJ2-1; D is unclear. Deletions cut 0 bases from V and 9 bases from J, with 16 bases between. The germline CDR1 and CDR2 sequences are SGHRS and YFSETQ. The CDR3 consists of 15 residues. Written as DNA, the CDR3 is TGCGCCAGCAGCTTGGCGGTTGTTGGTACGGGTGAGCAGTTCTTC. Protein: CASSLAVVGTGEQFF.

This chain connects TRBV2 to TRBJ1-1; perhaps TRBD1 as D (5 bases). CDR1 and CDR2 (germline): SNHLY, FYNNEI. The CDR3 has 14 residues. With 6 bases removed from V and 2 bases from J, the gap between germline ends came to 13 bases. The CDR3 DNA follows: TGTGCCAGCAGCAAACAGGTTTCCAACACTGAAGCTTTCTTT. Its translation is CASSKQVSNTEAFF.

CDR3 residues: CASSSPSSREETQYF. CDR3 nucleotide sequence: TGTGCCAGCAGCTCACCCTCTAGCAGGGAAGAGACCCAGTACTTC. The chain recombines TRBV11-1 with TRBJ2-5; possibly TRBD1 or TRBD2 for D (5 bases each). This CDR3 has 15 amino acids. CDR1 is SGHAT and CDR2 is FQDESV in the germline V gene (reference sequence). V lost 4 bases, J lost 3 bases, and 15 bases lay in between.

The chain carries TRBV6-1 and TRBJ1-1; D is uncertain. The germline V gene has CDR1 MNHNS and CDR2 SASEGT. The CDR3 spans 14 residues. Trimming shortened V by 3 bases and J by 0 bases, and 8 bases separated the two germline ends. The CDR3 DNA reads TGTGCCAGCAGTGATCCGCCCATGAACACTGAAGCTTTCTTT. Its protein product is CASSDPPMNTEAFF.

The genes are TRBV6-1 and TRBJ2-1, with D tentatively TRBD2 (6 bases). Germline-derived CDR1 and CDR2 are MNHNS and SASEGT. V was pared by 4 bases and J by 7 bases, with 17 bases between. The CDR3 is 15 amino acids. The CDR3 DNA follows: TGTGCCAGCAGTGTCTCGCGGATCCGGGGGAATGAGCAGTTCTTC. As protein: CASSVSRIRGNEQFF.

The rearrangement links TRBV7-8 to TRBJ1-5; D is uncertain. CDR1 is SGHVS, CDR2 FQNEAQ, per germline. Trimming shortened V by 1 base and J by 1 base, and 2 bases separated the two germline ends. This CDR3 comprises 13 residues. In DNA form, the CDR3 reads TGTGCCAGCAGCTTAGAGAGCAATCAGCCCCAGCATTTT. Translating it yields CASSLESNQPQHF.

V and J are TRBV30 and TRBJ1-3; tentative D call: TRBD1 (5 bases). Germline values: CDR1 GTSNPN, CDR2 SVGIG (reference sequence). The CDR3 loop spans 15 amino acids. V gave up 4 bases and J gave up 0 bases, with 13 bases separating them. Here the CDR3 DNA reads TGTGCCTGGACAGGGACGGTCGACTCTGGAAACACCATATATTTT. It translates to CAWTGTVDSGNTIYF.

The gene calls are TRBV18 and TRBJ2-7; no clear D. CDR1 KGHSH and CDR2 LQKENI come from the germline V gene. V was pared by 3 bases and J by 2 bases, with 11 bases between. The CDR3 length is 14 residues. Here the CDR3 reads CASSPDGIPYEQYF. CDR3 sequence (DNA): TGTGCCAGCTCACCCGACGGCATTCCCTACGAGCAGTACTTC. The entire variable domain, with the rest obtained from reference TRBV18 and TRBJ2-7, is as follows: NAGVMQNPRHLVRRRGQEARLRCSPMKGHSHVYWYRQLPEEGLKFMVYLQKENIIDESGMPKERFSAEFPKEGPSILRIQQVVRGDSAAYFCASSPDGIPYEQYFGPGTRLTVT.

This chain joins TRBV7-2 and TRBJ2-2; D unclear. In germline, CDR1 is SGHTA, CDR2 FQGNSA. The CDR3 contains 12 residues. Trimming stripped 5 bases from V and 7 bases from J, with 8 bases between. CDR3 protein: CASSPPLGELFF. The CDR3 DNA follows: TGTGCCAGCAGCCCCCCCCTCGGGGAGCTGTTTTTT.

This chain links TRBV7-9 with TRBJ1-2, with D unresolved. The CDR3 is 14 amino acids. CDR1 is SEHNR and CDR2 is FQNEAQ in the germline V gene (reference sequence). Trimming stripped 0 bases from V and 8 bases from J, with 13 bases between. In DNA, the CDR3 is TGTGCCAGCAGCTTAGCGGCAGGCCAAAGGGGCTACACCTTC. This codes for CASSLAAGQRGYTF.

This sequence joins TRBV5-4 and TRBJ2-7, with 8 bases fitting TRBD1. Germline CDR1 SGHNT, CDR2 YYREEE (reference sequence). This CDR3 spans 14 amino acids. The J segment lost 3 bases and the V segment lost 4 bases, leaving 6 bases of the junction unmatched. The CDR3 loop reads CASSPKDRDYEQYF. The CDR3 nucleotides read TGTGCCAGCAGCCCGAAGGACAGGGACTACGAGCAGTACTTC.

The chain is built from TRBV7-9 and TRBJ1-3; no definite D call. Germline assignment: CDR1 SEHNR and CDR2 FQNEAQ (reference sequence). The germline V and J ends were trimmed by 0 bases and 3 bases, with 3 bases remaining between them. The CDR3 has 13 residues. CDR3 sequence: CASSLAGGNTIYF. The CDR3, as DNA: TGTGCCAGCAGCTTAGCGGGTGGAAACACCATATATTTT.

The chain is built from TRBV5-1 and TRBJ1-6; possibly TRBD1 for D (6 bases). Trimming shortened V by 1 base and J by 9 bases, and 14 bases separated the two germline ends. Germline V gives CDR1 SGHRS, CDR2 YFSETQ. The CDR3 runs to 15 residues. The chain's CDR3 is CASSLKDSKGSPLHF. The DNA for the CDR3 is TGCGCCAGCAGCTTGAAGGACAGCAAAGGTTCACCCCTCCACTTT.

The chain couples TRBV19 to TRBJ1-2; 8 nucleotides align to TRBD1. Germline values: CDR1 LNHDA, CDR2 SQIVND (reference sequence). With 3 bases clipped from V and 4 bases from J, the junction kept 4 bases outside the gene matches. This CDR3 is built from 14 residues. As DNA, the CDR3 is TGTGCCAGTAGTATGGACAGGGCCACCTATGGCTACACCTTC. Protein sequence: CASSMDRATYGYTF.

The chain uses TRBV28 and TRBJ1-1; weak D call: TRBD1 (5 bases). The V gene lost 7 bases and the J gene lost 0 bases, with 12 bases spanning the gap. The CDR3 length is 14 residues. Germline loops: CDR1 MDHEN, CDR2 SYDVKM. CDR3 residues: CASNPGTVNTEAFF. Written as DNA, the CDR3 is TGTGCCAGCAACCCCGGGACGGTGAACACTGAAGCTTTCTTT.

The chain has TRBV27 and TRBJ2-3, with D perhaps TRBD2 (5 bases). From germline, CDR1 is MNHEY and CDR2 SMNVEV (reference sequence). The V and J ends lost 3 bases and 1 base respectively, with 26 bases between them. The CDR3 runs 20 residues. This CDR3 is CASSFEGQVVPNTGTDTQYF. The CDR3 DNA follows: TGTGCCAGCAGTTTCGAGGGCCAAGTTGTCCCGAACACTGGCACAGATACGCAGTATTTT.

The J gene is TRBJ2-7, the V gene TRBV18, with TRBD2 as a possible D gene (6 bases). From germline, CDR1 is KGHSH and CDR2 LQKENI. The ends were cut back, 3 bases at V and 2 bases at J, with 8 bases in the middle. This CDR3 has 13 residues. The CDR3 nucleotides are TGTGCCAGCTCACCCCCGGGGGCCTACGAGCAGTACTTC. It encodes CASSPPGAYEQYF.

This clone appeared a single time. The CDR3: CASSWGQGQRTDTQYF. CDR3 DNA sequence: TGTGCCAGCAGCTGGGGCCAGGGACAGCGCACAGATACGCAGTATTTT. The chain recombines TRBV9 with TRBJ2-3; 7 nucleotides match TRBD1. The V gene end was trimmed by 4 bases and the J gene end by 1 base; junction bases not matched to a gene: 9. There are 16 residues in the CDR3. In germline, CDR1 is SGDLS, CDR2 YYNGEE.

The rearrangement links TRBV2 to TRBJ2-7; D is ambiguous. The CDR3 loop spans 15 amino acids. From germline, CDR1 is SNHLY and CDR2 FYNNEI. Trimming removed 6 bases from V and 2 bases from J, with 17 bases in between. Written as DNA, the CDR3 is TGTGCCAGCAGGGATTTAGTAGAAAGACCCTACGAGCAGTACTTC. It codes for CASRDLVERPYEQYF.

The chain carries TRBV19 and TRBJ2-6; 10 nucleotides align to TRBD2. In germline, CDR1 is LNHDA, CDR2 SQIVND (reference sequence). The CDR3 sequence is 17 residues long. The trim removed 5 bases at V and 1 base at J, leaving 5 bases unmatched. The CDR3 coding sequence is TGTGCCAGTAGTCTTCTAGCGGGAGTGTCTGGGGCCAACGTCCTGACTTTC. Amino acid sequence: CASSLLAGVSGANVLTF.

This sequence joins TRBV5-5 and TRBJ1-5, with D possibly TRBD1 on 5 matching bases. The V end was cut by 2 bases, the J end by 8 bases, with 11 bases between. The germline gives CDR1 SGHKS, CDR2 YYEKEE (reference sequence). The CDR3 sequence is 13 residues long. The CDR3 DNA follows: TGTGCCAGCAGCTTATCTGAGGGGAAGCCCCAGCATTTT. Translation: CASSLSEGKPQHF.

V and J are TRBV5-6 and TRBJ2-1; D uncertain. The CDR3 runs 15 residues. V was clipped by 0 bases and J by 3 bases, with 10 bases between them. The germline CDR1 and CDR2 sequences are SGHDT and YYEEEE. The CDR3 nucleotides read TGTGCCAGCAGCTTGGAAGTCCTAGGCTACAATGAGCAGTTCTTC. Translation: CASSLEVLGYNEQFF.

This chain connects TRBV2 to TRBJ2-7, with 8 bases aligning to TRBD1. Looked up from germline, CDR1 is SNHLY and CDR2 is FYNNEI. The CDR3 is 13 amino acids. J lost 6 bases, V lost 8 bases, and 9 bases had no gene match. The CDR3 coding sequence is TGTGCCAGCCTCAGGGGGCGGTCCGCCGAGCAGTACTTC. Amino acid sequence: CASLRGRSAEQYF.

The genes are TRBV30 and TRBJ2-1; 7 nucleotides agree with TRBD2. CDR1 is GTSNPN and CDR2 is SVGIG in the germline V gene (reference sequence). The CDR3 is made up of 14 amino acids. Germline trimming cut 2 bases from V and 8 bases from J; bases unmatched to any gene: 9. The CDR3 reads CAWSLAALGDEQFF. The CDR3 nucleotides are TGTGCCTGGAGTCTAGCGGCCCTTGGTGATGAGCAGTTCTTC. Drawing the rest from reference TRBV30 and TRBJ2-1, the complete variable domain is SQTIHQWPATLVQPVGSPLSLECTVEGTSNPNLYWYRQAAGRGLQLLFYSVGIGQISSEVPQNLSASRPQDRQFILSSKKLLLSDSGFYLCAWSLAALGDEQFFGPGTRLTVL.

The chain is built from TRBV10-3 and TRBJ2-3, with a possible D match to TRBD2 (5 bases). CDR3 length equals 12 residues. Germline CDR1 is ENHRY and CDR2 is SYGVKD. V was clipped by 0 bases and J by 10 bases, with 8 bases between them. The CDR3 DNA reads as TGTGCCATCAGTGAGTCGCGAGCGGCGCAGTATTTT. Its translation: CAISESRAAQYF.

The chain carries TRBV2 and TRBJ1-6; a possible D gene is TRBD1 (5 bases). Trimming pared 3 bases from V and 9 bases from J, leaving 12 bases between. The CDR3 extends over 14 amino acids. Germline assignment: CDR1 SNHLY and CDR2 FYNNEI. CDR3 in DNA: TGTGCCAGCAGTGATCGGCAGGGAAGTTCACCCCTCCACTTT. It codes for CASSDRQGSSPLHF.

The chain combines TRBV6-6 with TRBJ1-6; D ambiguous. This CDR3 region has 15 residues. Germline V gene lookup returns CDR1 MNHNY and CDR2 SVGAGI (reference sequence). Trimming cost V 2 bases and J 5 bases, with 10 bases left between them. The DNA of the CDR3 is TGTGCCAGCAGTTACCTGGAGGCGAATAATTCACCCCTCCACTTT. Its translation is CASSYLEANNSPLHF.